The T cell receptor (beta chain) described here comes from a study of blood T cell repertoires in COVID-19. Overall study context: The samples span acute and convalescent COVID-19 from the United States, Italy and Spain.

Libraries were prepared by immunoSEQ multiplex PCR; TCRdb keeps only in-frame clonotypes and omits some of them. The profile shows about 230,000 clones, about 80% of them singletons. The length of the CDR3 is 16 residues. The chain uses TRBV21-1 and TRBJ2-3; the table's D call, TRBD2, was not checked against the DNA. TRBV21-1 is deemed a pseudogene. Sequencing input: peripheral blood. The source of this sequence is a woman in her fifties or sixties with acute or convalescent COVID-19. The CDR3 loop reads CASSKYGGPFTDTQYF. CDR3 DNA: TGTGCCAGCAGCAAATATGGCGGGCCGTTCACAGATACGCAGTATTTT.